The table lists the clone carrying this T cell receptor (beta chain) with a few counts. Germline lookup yields CDR1 SQVTM and CDR2 ANQGSEA. This CDR3 has 12 amino acids. J lost 10 bases, V lost 5 bases, and 6 bases had no gene match. TCRdb reprocessed the RT-PCR reads via MiXCR and lists one record per CDR3 protein. The data hold roughly 200,000 distinct CDR3 sequences, with about 38% observed a single time. These data originate in a study of patients and donors after allogeneic stem cell transplantation. This sequence was found in a human donor who was either an allogeneic HSCT recipient or a stem cell or donor lymphocyte infusion donor (not recorded which). It is not recorded whose cells these are; they may come from a transplant donor. The sequenced sample was blood, either unsorted or a sorted T cell fraction (not recorded which). The J gene is TRBJ1-1, the V gene TRBV29-1, with 11 bases aligning to TRBD1. In DNA form, the CDR3 reads TGCAGCGTTAACCGGGACAGGGGGGCAGCTTTCTTT. Its protein product is CSVNRDRGAAFF.